This T cell receptor (beta chain) was retrieved from a study of blood T cell repertoires in COVID-19. Overall study context: In each case, the material was cDNA or gDNA derived from T cells, B-cell-depleted T cells, or PBMCs.

Data came from immunoSEQ multiplex PCR; TCRdb stores just in-frame clones and leaves some out. The data show around 230,000 clones, around four fifths seen once. The V gene end was trimmed by 5 bases and the J gene end by 6 bases; junction bases not matched to a gene: 11. The CDR3 runs 15 residues. The germline V gene encodes CDR1 MDHEN and CDR2 SYDVKM. The sample comprised peripheral blood. The sequence derives from a woman aged 45-65 years with acute or convalescent COVID-19. The chain has TRBV28 and TRBJ2-7; TRBD1 aligns across 9 bases. DNA for the CDR3: TGTGCCAGCAGTCCCCCGGGACAGGGATCGTTCGAGCAGTACTTC. It codes for CASSPPGQGSFEQYF.